This T cell receptor (beta chain) was recorded in a study of response to subunit inactivated influenza vaccine. This clonotype has just a few counts. This CDR3 contains 16 residues. J lost 2 bases, V lost 5 bases, and 8 bases had no gene match. Per germline, CDR1 SQVTM and CDR2 ANQGSEA. TCRdb reprocessed the RT-PCR reads with MiXCR, giving one entry per CDR3 protein. The repertoire has around 760,000 distinct CDR3 sequences, approximately 13% of them found once; the top ten carry 5.5% to 7%. The chain joins TRBV29-1 to TRBJ2-2, with 10 bases fitting TRBD1. Here the sequenced sample was PBMCs from blood, taken around two weeks before vaccination. This clonotype was sampled from a man in his fifties who received an inactivated influenza vaccine. The CDR3 DNA follows: TGCAGCGTTATGCCCCGGGACAGGGGCAACACCGGGGAGCTGTTTTTT. As protein: CSVMPRDRGNTGELFF.